Listed below are T cell receptor beta chains from one sample, sequenced in a study of tumor-infiltrating lymphocytes in primary liver carcinoma. TCRdb reanalysed the multiplex PCR reads using MiXCR and keeps one entry per CDR3 protein. Counted here are fewer than 75,000 distinct CDR3 sequences, about 71% occurring once; the ten biggest clones make up 40% to 45%. Input material: liver tumor tissue from sampling region 4. All receptors derive from a man aged 35-49 years with primary liver carcinoma and hepatitis B virus infection. CDR3s include the opening cysteine and the closing phenylalanine or tryptophan. The order of the fields is D gene, V gene, CDR3 length, J gene, clone size, CDR3 DNA, CDR3 protein. A D gene is named only where the DNA matches it firmly. The size entry is marked missing in some rows and otherwise reads once, few, many or a size class.

D: TRBD1
V: TRBV28
length: 14
J: TRBJ1-1
size: many
DNA: TGTGCCAGCACCTCGGGACAGACGAACACTGAAGCTTTCTTT
CDR3: CASTSGQTNTEAFF

D: .
V: TRBV6-8
length: 16
J: TRBJ2-1
size: .
DNA: TGTGCCAGCAGTTACTCGAGGCCGACTCAATACAATGAGCAGTTTTTC
CDR3: CASSYSRPTQYNEQFF

D: TRBD1
V: TRBV10-1
length: 16
J: TRBJ2-2
size: .
DNA: TGCGCCAGCAGTGAGCGGACAGGGACGCCGGCTGAGGAGCTGTTTTTT
CDR3: CASSERTGTPAEELFF

D: .
V: TRBV6-6
length: 15
J: TRBJ2-3
size: .
DNA: TGTGCCAGCAGCCACAGGACTTACGTACCAGATACGCAGTATTTT
CDR3: CASSHRTYVPDTQYF

D: .
V: TRBV11-1
length: 15
J: TRBJ2-2
size: once
DNA: TGTGCCAGCAGCTTAAACGGGAGTGGAACCCGGGAGCTGTTTTTT
CDR3: CASSLNGSGTRELFF

D: .
V: TRBV11-2
length: 15
J: TRBJ2-2
size: .
DNA: TGTGCCAGCAGCTATACGGGATCGAACACCGGGGAGCTGTCTTTT
CDR3: CASSYTGSNTGELSF

D: .
V: TRBV29-1
length: 11
J: TRBJ2-7
size: once
DNA: TGCAGCACCAGGGTAGTGGACGAGCAGTACTTC
CDR3: CSTRVVDEQYF

D: .
V: TRBV29-1
length: 14
J: TRBJ2-1
size: .
DNA: TGCAGCGTTGTGTGGCTAGTGGGCTACAGTGAGCAGTTATTC
CDR3: CSVVWLVGYSEQLF

D: .
V: TRBV5-4
length: 17
J: TRBJ2-2
size: .
DNA: TGTGCCGGCAGCTCTACCTGGGCGGGCTCGGGGACCGGGGAGCTGTTTTTT
CDR3: CAGSSTWAGSGTGELFF

D: .
V: TRBV6-1
length: 14
J: TRBJ1-2
size: .
DNA: TGTGCCAACAGTAGGGGGGGGCCTGACTATGGCTACACCTTC
CDR3: CANSRGGPDYGYTF

D: .
V: TRBV11-2
length: 16
J: TRBJ2-1
size: .
DNA: TGTGCTAGCAGCTTAGAGCTTCTAGCGCGAATGAATGAGCAGTTCTTC
CDR3: CASSLELLARMNEQFF

D: .
V: TRBV28
length: 15
J: TRBJ2-3
size: few
DNA: TGTGCCAGCAGTTTGCTCAGCCCTTCCACAGATACGCAGTATTTT
CDR3: CASSLLSPSTDTQYF

D: .
V: TRBV4-2
length: 17
J: TRBJ2-1
size: .
DNA: TGTAGCAGCAGCCAGTTCCGGGAGGGGGCTTCGGGTAATGAGCAGTTCTTC
CDR3: CSSSQFREGASGNEQFF

D: .
V: TRBV28
length: 14
J: TRBJ1-1
size: many
DNA: TGTGCCAGCAGTTTGATCGCAGGGAACACTGAAGCTTTCTTT
CDR3: CASSLIAGNTEAFF

D: TRBD2
V: TRBV6-5
length: 16
J: TRBJ2-7
size: .
DNA: TGTGCCAGCAGTTACTGGGGACTAGCGTACACCCACGAGCAGTACTTC
CDR3: CASSYWGLAYTHEQYF

D: TRBD2
V: TRBV5-6
length: 15
J: TRBJ2-1
size: .
DNA: TGTGCCAGCAGCTTCGGACTAGCCAGGTACAATGAGCAGTTCTTC
CDR3: CASSFGLARYNEQFF

D: .
V: TRBV12-3/TRBV12-4
length: 16
J: TRBJ2-2
size: .
DNA: TGTGCCAGCAGTTTATTAGTCGCCACGGACACCGGGGAGCTGTTTTTT
CDR3: CASSLLVATDTGELFF

D: .
V: TRBV11-1
length: 12
J: TRBJ2-7
size: .
DNA: TGTGCCAGCAGCTTAACTCACTGCGAACAGTACTTT
CDR3: CASSLTHCEQYF

D: TRBD2
V: TRBV14
length: 18
J: TRBJ2-1
size: .
DNA: TGTGCCAGCAGCCAAGCGATTACCGGGCTAGCGGGAGCAAATAAGCAGTTCTTC
CDR3: CASSQAITGLAGANKQFF

D: .
V: TRBV11-2
length: 16
J: TRBJ2-5
size: .
DNA: TGTACCAGCAGCCAAACTCCTGGCTGGGGGAAAGAGACTCATTACTTC
CDR3: CTSSQTPGWGKETHYF

D: .
V: TRBV6-2/TRBV6-3
length: 12
J: TRBJ1-2
size: many
DNA: TGTGCCAGCAGGGGAGACGGCTATGGCTACACCTTC
CDR3: CASRGDGYGYTF

D: .
V: TRBV11-2
length: 16
J: TRBJ1-1
size: .
DNA: TGTGCCATCAGCCCTTCCATGGGGCTGGTGAACACTGAAGCTTTCTTT
CDR3: CAISPSMGLVNTEAFF

D: .
V: TRBV6-5
length: 13
J: TRBJ1-1
size: once
DNA: TGTGCCAGCACTGCCGGGTTTCCCACTGAAGCTTTCTTT
CDR3: CASTAGFPTEAFF

D: .
V: TRBV5-1
length: 12
J: TRBJ2-3
size: .
DNA: TGCGCCAGCAGCTTGGAGGCGGGCACGCAGTATTTT
CDR3: CASSLEAGTQYF

D: .
V: TRBV11-2
length: 16
J: TRBJ2-5
size: once
DNA: TGTGTCATCAGCTTAGGTCTAGTGGAGATCCAAGAGACCCAGTACTTC
CDR3: CVISLGLVEIQETQYF

D: .
V: TRBV12-3/TRBV12-4
length: 12
J: TRBJ2-7
size: .
DNA: TGTGCCAGCAGTTGGGGCGGGTACGAGCAGTACTTC
CDR3: CASSWGGYEQYF

D: .
V: TRBV11-2
length: 13
J: TRBJ1-2
size: .
DNA: TGCGCAAGCGACGAACAACAGGGCTATGGCTACACCTTC
CDR3: CASDEQQGYGYTF